This T cell receptor (beta chain) was obtained from a study of blood T cell repertoires in COVID-19. Study-level background: Acute and convalescent COVID-19 specimens originated in the United States, Italy and Spain. In each case, the material was cDNA or gDNA derived from T cells, B-cell-depleted T cells, or PBMCs.

This clone appeared a single time. TCRdb keeps only in-frame clones here, not all; method: immunoSEQ multiplex PCR. In the table there are about 150,000 clones, over 65% of which are singletons. This CDR3 has 16 amino acids. V gave up 1 base and J gave up 6 bases; unmatched junction bases: 8. CDR1 is MGHRA and CDR2 is YSYEKL in the germline V gene. The gene calls are TRBV4-1 and TRBJ1-5, with 8 bases lining up with TRBD1. Sequencing was performed on peripheral blood. The origin of this receptor is a man aged 65 to 79 with acute or convalescent COVID-19. The CDR3 region is CASSQGAGGAGQPQHF. The CDR3 nucleotides are TGCGCCAGCAGCCAAGGGGCAGGGGGCGCGGGTCAGCCCCAGCATTTT.